The next 10 T cell receptor beta chains were all read from a single sample in a study of blood T cell repertoires in COVID-19. Sequencing was performed with immunoSEQ multiplex PCR; in TCRdb, only in-frame clones are kept and a portion is missing. This table has almost 55,000 clones, 85% to 90% appearing once. Sequencing was done on a sample of peripheral blood. The source is a human donor in a cohort sampled during active COVID-19.

This chain uses TRBV4-2 with TRBJ1-4; the D gene is possibly TRBD1 (6 bases). The CDR3 sequence is 15 residues long. With 2 bases removed from V and 7 bases from J, the gap between germline ends came to 14 bases. Germline lookup yields CDR1 LGHNA and CDR2 YNFKEQ. DNA of the CDR3: TGTGCCAGCAGCCAAACCGGGGGGCATGGTGAAAAACTGTTTTTT. Encoded protein: CASSQTGGHGEKLFF.

V and J are TRBV6-1 and TRBJ1-5, with 7 bases lining up with TRBD1. The CDR3 runs to 14 residues. From germline, CDR1 is MNHNS and CDR2 SASEGT. J was trimmed by 6 bases and V by 1 base; bases with no gene match: 3. This chain's CDR3 is CASSEGTGLQPQHF. The CDR3 DNA is TGTGCCAGCAGTGAAGGGACAGGTCTTCAGCCCCAGCATTTT.

The chain is built from TRBV6-1 and TRBJ2-7; D remains unclear. The CDR3 spans 13 residues. Germline V gene lookup returns CDR1 MNHNS and CDR2 SASEGT. V was clipped by 5 bases and J by 6 bases, with 14 bases between them. The DNA for the CDR3 is TGTGCCAGCAGTCACCCAAACTCTGCCGAGCAGTACTTC. It codes for CASSHPNSAEQYF.

The chain uses TRBV2 and TRBJ2-2, with 13 bases matching TRBD2. The germline gives CDR1 SNHLY, CDR2 FYNNEI. The CDR3 extends over 16 amino acids. Germline trimming cut 6 bases from V and 5 bases from J; bases unmatched to any gene: 6. The CDR3 region is CASSGLAGVGTGELFF. The CDR3 DNA reads as TGTGCCAGCAGCGGACTAGCGGGAGTCGGGACCGGGGAGCTGTTTTTT.

CDR3 residues: CASSQPGASGYTGELFF. The CDR3, as DNA: TGTGCCAGCAGCCAACCCGGGGCTAGCGGGTACACCGGGGAGCTGTTTTTT. The genes are TRBV14 and TRBJ2-2; 8 positions agree with TRBD2. The CDR3 is 17 amino acids. The germline CDR1 and CDR2 sequences are SGHDN and FVKESK. The ends lost 2 bases at V and 3 bases at J; junction bases unmatched: 8.

This clone was seen a single time. The chain combines TRBV7-3 with TRBJ2-7, with TRBD2 identical over 7 bases. V gave up 3 bases and J gave up 0 bases; unmatched junction bases: 8. This CDR3 is built from 16 residues. From germline, CDR1 is SGHTA and CDR2 FQGTGA. The CDR3 spells CASSFPAGDLSYEQYF. The CDR3 nucleotides are TGTGCCAGCAGCTTTCCCGCGGGGGACCTCTCCTACGAGCAGTACTTC.

This chain uses TRBV19 with TRBJ1-1, with TRBD1 as a possible D gene (6 bases). The CDR3 has 13 residues. The V gene lost 3 bases and the J gene lost 11 bases, with 16 bases spanning the gap. Germline lookup yields CDR1 LNHDA and CDR2 SQIVND (reference sequence). The CDR3 DNA sequence: TGTGCCAGTAGTATGTCTCTCGGGGGGCTGGCTTTCTTT. It specifies CASSMSLGGLAFF.

This sequence joins TRBV5-8 and TRBJ1-6, with 8 bases that match TRBD1. The V gene's germline CDR1 is SGHTS and CDR2 YDEGEE. The V segment lost 2 bases and the J segment 11 bases; nucleotides outside the gene matches: 9. The CDR3 loop spans 15 amino acids. CDR3 nucleotide sequence: TGTGCCAGCAGCTTTACGGGACAGGAGAATACACCCCTCCACTTT. Translated, it gives CASSFTGQENTPLHF.

The chain has TRBV7-2 and TRBJ1-2, with 8 bases identical to TRBD1. The germline gives CDR1 SGHTA, CDR2 FQGNSA. The CDR3 covers 16 residues. V lost 0 bases, J lost 4 bases, and 7 bases stayed unmatched. The CDR3 nucleotides read TGTGCCAGCAGCTTAGCGTTTCAGGGGGCAGGCTATGGCTACACCTTC. Encoded protein: CASSLAFQGAGYGYTF.

The chain couples TRBV10-2 to TRBJ2-7, with 8 bases aligning to TRBD1. V lost 7 bases, J lost 3 bases, and 11 bases stayed unmatched. Germline CDR1 is WSHSY and CDR2 is SAAADI. The CDR3 is 15 residues long. The CDR3 spells CASILQGAGSYEQYF. CDR3 bases: TGCGCCAGCATCCTCCAGGGGGCGGGGAGCTACGAGCAGTACTTC.